Presented here are 27 T cell receptor beta chains from one specimen sequenced in a study of shared clonotypes between healthy human individuals. Naive CD8 cells comprised CD45RO-negative, CCR7-positively selected cells, excluding terminally differentiated effector memory CD45RA+ cells. Here immunoSEQ multiplex PCR was the method, and the copy in TCRdb shows in-frame clones only, minus some. The table lists millions of clones, just under 95% of them singletons. The specimen sequenced was naive CD8+ T cells sorted from blood. The receptors come from a man aged 18 to 30 in good health.

In this sample, this clone turned up once. This sequence joins TRBV6-1 and TRBJ1-5; D is ambiguous. The CDR3 is made up of 14 amino acids. Trimming removed 3 bases at V and 3 bases at J, with 9 bases between. Germline loops: CDR1 MNHNS, CDR2 SASEGT. DNA for the CDR3: TGTGCCAGCAGTGACCCTCAGACCAATCAGCCCCAGCATTTT. This encodes CASSDPQTNQPQHF.

The chain couples TRBV5-5 to TRBJ2-2; D gene unclear. With 0 bases removed from V and 5 bases from J, the gap between germline ends came to 5 bases. Germline V gene sequence: CDR1 SGHKS, CDR2 YYEKEE (reference sequence). This CDR3 is 13 amino acids long. CDR3 sequence (DNA): TGTGCCAGCAGCTTGGTGGGGACCGGGGAGCTGTTTTTT. Translated: CASSLVGTGELFF.

The rearrangement joins TRBV5-1 to TRBJ2-7; 9 nucleotides line up with TRBD1. The CDR3 runs to 17 residues. Germline V gene lookup returns CDR1 SGHRS and CDR2 YFSETQ. V gave up 3 bases and J gave up 3 bases; unmatched junction bases: 13. The CDR3, as DNA: TGCGCCAGCAGCTGGGAGTACCCGGGACAGGGAATCTACGAGCAGTACTTC. This encodes CASSWEYPGQGIYEQYF. Full variable domain (remainder filled in from reference TRBV5-1 and TRBJ2-7): KAGVTQTPRYLIKTRGQQVTLSCSPISGHRSVSWYQQTPGQGLQFLFEYFSETQRNKGNFPGRFSGRQFSNSRSEMNVSTLELGDSALYLCASSWEYPGQGIYEQYFGPGTRLTVT.

This clone was seen a single time. This rearrangement joins TRBV27 to TRBJ2-4; D is possibly TRBD1 (5 bases). CDR3 length: 18 amino acids. V was pared by 0 bases and J by 0 bases, with 15 bases between. Germline V CDR1 and CDR2: MNHEY, SMNVEV (reference sequence). The CDR3 nucleotides read TGTGCCAGCAGTTTATCCGCAGGGCCAAGTCTAGCCAAAAACATTCAGTACTTC. This codes for CASSLSAGPSLAKNIQYF.

This clone appeared a single time. The junction shows a germline mismatch at one end, possibly a read error. J is TRBJ2-7 and V is TRBV7-9; no definite D call. The length of the CDR3 is 8 residues. Germline-derived CDR1 and CDR2 are SEHNR and FQNEAQ (reference sequence). DNA for the CDR3: TGTGCCAGAGTGCGCCGGCACTTC. Amino acid sequence: CARVRRHF.

This clone was detected once. The chain is built from TRBV5-6 and TRBJ2-7; 11 bases are shared with TRBD1. V was clipped by 3 bases and J by 6 bases; unmatched bases: 2. The CDR3 has 13 residues. Germline CDR1 is SGHDT and CDR2 is YYEEEE. This CDR3 reads CASSWDRGFEQYF. The CDR3 coding sequence is TGTGCCAGCAGCTGGGACAGGGGGTTCGAGCAGTACTTC.

V and J are TRBV5-1 and TRBJ2-7; the match to TRBD2 covers 10 bases. V lost 4 bases and J lost 3; bases outside the gene matches: 7. Per the germline V gene, CDR1 is SGHRS and CDR2 is YFSETQ. The CDR3 length is 15 residues. For the CDR3, the DNA is TGCGCCAGCAGCCTCACTAGCGGGGAGGGCTACGAGCAGTACTTC. Its protein product is CASSLTSGEGYEQYF.

V usage is TRBV29-1 and J usage is TRBJ2-3; 8 bases align to TRBD2. Germline trimming cut 3 bases from V and 3 bases from J; bases unmatched to any gene: 8. Germline CDR1 is SQVTM and CDR2 is ANQGSEA. The CDR3 length is 15 residues. The CDR3 DNA sequence: TGCAGCGTTGACTCCAGCGGGAGAGGAACAGATACGCAGTATTTT. Amino acid sequence: CSVDSSGRGTDTQYF.

The chain couples TRBV4-1 to TRBJ1-1; D unclear. The CDR3 has 16 residues. V lost 5 bases, J lost 1 base, and 17 bases lay in between. Germline V gives CDR1 MGHRA, CDR2 YSYEKL. The CDR3 DNA is TGCGCCAGCAGCGACTACCGCGGCTCGGCGAACACTGAAGCTTTCTTT. Amino acids: CASSDYRGSANTEAFF.

This sequence joins TRBV4-3 and TRBJ1-1, with D maybe TRBD1 (5 bases). The germline CDR1 and CDR2 sequences are LGHNA and YSLEER. The CDR3 extends over 16 amino acids. Trimming cost V 0 bases and J 1 base, with 12 bases left between them. CDR3 bases: TGCGCCAGCAGCCAAGATTGGGGGGACTCGAACACTGAAGCTTTCTTT. The encoded protein is CASSQDWGDSNTEAFF.

The J gene is TRBJ1-3, the V gene TRBV30; 7 bases fit TRBD1. The V segment lost 3 bases and the J segment 1 base; nucleotides outside the gene matches: 6. Germline V gives CDR1 GTSNPN, CDR2 SVGIG (reference sequence). The CDR3 has 15 amino acids. CDR3 amino acids: CAWSAGQASGNTIYF. The CDR3 DNA reads TGTGCCTGGAGCGCCGGACAGGCATCTGGAAACACCATATATTTT.

This clone occurred a few times. The sample holds other DNA sequences that translate to the same CDR3. This chain connects TRBV30 to TRBJ1-1; D remains unclear. Per the germline V gene, CDR1 is GTSNPN and CDR2 is SVGIG (reference sequence). Trimming removed 3 bases from V and 0 bases from J, with 2 bases in between. This CDR3 contains 11 residues. Here the CDR3 reads CAWSMNTEAFF. The DNA for the CDR3 is TGTGCCTGGAGCATGAACACTGAAGCTTTCTTT.

The rearrangement uses TRBV4-3 and TRBJ2-7; a weak D match, TRBD1 (5 bases). The germline CDR1 and CDR2 sequences are LGHNA and YSLEER. This CDR3 contains 14 residues. Trimming removed 0 bases at V and 1 base at J, with 7 bases between. The CDR3 coding sequence is TGCGCCAGCAGCCAAGACAGGGAATCCTACGAGCAGTACTTC. It yields the protein CASSQDRESYEQYF.

The sample holds one count of this clone. The gene calls are TRBV5-6 and TRBJ1-1; tentatively, D is TRBD1 (5 bases). CDR1 SGHDT and CDR2 YYEEEE come from the germline V gene. The CDR3 covers 12 residues. V was pared by 2 bases and J by 8 bases, with 10 bases between. The CDR3 loop reads CASSFTGGEAFF. CDR3 coding DNA: TGTGCCAGCAGCTTCACCGGGGGGGAAGCTTTCTTT.

The gene calls are TRBV2 and TRBJ2-5; 11 positions match TRBD2. The germline V gene encodes CDR1 SNHLY and CDR2 FYNNEI. The CDR3 consists of 14 residues. J was trimmed by 5 bases and V by 8 bases; bases with no gene match: 7. The CDR3 is CASRTSGGWETQYF. CDR3 nucleotides: TGTGCCAGCCGAACTAGCGGGGGTTGGGAGACCCAGTACTTC. Full variable domain (missing parts from reference TRBV2 and TRBJ2-5): EPEVTQTPSHQVTQMGQEVILRCVPISNHLYFYWYRQILGQKVEFLVSFYNNEISEKSEIFDDQFSVERPDGSNFTLKIRSTKLEDSAMYFCASRTSGGWETQYFGPGTRLLVL.

The chain combines TRBV5-4 with TRBJ2-1; tentatively, D is TRBD2 (6 bases). Trimming cost V 5 bases and J 8 bases, with 14 bases left between them. Germline V gene sequence: CDR1 SGHNT, CDR2 YYREEE (reference sequence). This CDR3 contains 13 residues. In DNA, the CDR3 is TGTGCCAGCAGGGAGGGCGGAGACGATGAGCAGTTCTTC. This sequence encodes CASREGGDDEQFF.

This clone has a single count. The chain uses TRBV11-1 and TRBJ2-5; TRBD2 might be the D (6 bases). V was clipped by 1 base and J by 2 bases, with 14 bases between them. The CDR3 has 16 amino acids. Germline lookup yields CDR1 SGHAT and CDR2 FQDESV (reference sequence). The chain's CDR3 is CASSLGWGDGQETQYF. The CDR3 DNA reads TGTGCCAGCAGCTTAGGTTGGGGGGACGGACAAGAGACCCAGTACTTC.

This clone showed up just a few times. Different DNA sequences within this sample yield the same CDR3. The CDR3 reads CASSAGSSYEQYF. The CDR3 nucleotides read TGTGCCAGCAGTGCCGGATCCTCCTACGAGCAGTACTTC. The chain combines TRBV6-1 with TRBJ2-7; D uncertain. Germline CDR1 MNHNS, CDR2 SASEGT. This CDR3 spans 13 amino acids. Trimming removed 4 bases at V and 0 bases at J, with 7 bases between.

With regard to this clone: The same CDR3 can be traced to other DNA sequences in this sample. The V and J genes are TRBV30 and TRBJ2-5, with 9 bases aligning to TRBD1. The V segment lost 1 base and the J segment 5 bases; nucleotides outside the gene matches: 8. The CDR3 has 15 residues. Germline CDR1 and CDR2: GTSNPN and SVGIG (reference sequence). The CDR3 loop is CAWSDPDRGWETQYF. The CDR3 nucleotides read TGTGCCTGGAGTGACCCGGACAGGGGATGGGAGACCCAGTACTTC.

The chain is built from TRBV11-2 and TRBJ1-1; D remains unclear. V shed 3 bases and J shed 4 bases, with 15 bases lying between them. This CDR3 is built from 15 residues. Germline V gene lookup returns CDR1 SGHAT and CDR2 FQNNGV. Written as DNA, the CDR3 is TGTGCCAGCAGCTTTTCAGCCGCCGGGTCCACTGAAGCTTTCTTT. Translation gives CASSFSAAGSTEAFF.

With regard to this clone: The sample has other DNA sequences that encode this CDR3 too. The J gene is TRBJ1-1, the V gene TRBV6-5; D perhaps matches TRBD1 (5 bases). V lost 3 bases, J lost 4 bases, and 12 bases lay in between. The germline gives CDR1 MNHEY, CDR2 SVGAGI. The CDR3 extends over 14 amino acids. CDR3 in amino acids: CASSYGQGGTEAFF. CDR3 in DNA: TGTGCCAGCAGTTATGGCCAGGGAGGCACTGAAGCTTTCTTT.

This clone is a singleton in its sample. The chain uses TRBV10-2 and TRBJ1-5; D may be TRBD1 (5 bases). Germline V lookup: CDR1 WSHSY, CDR2 SAAADI. The V end lost 5 bases, the J end lost 0 bases, and 14 bases lay between the germline ends. The CDR3 contains 16 residues. The CDR3 sequence is CASSHNVQDSNQPQHF. The DNA for the CDR3 is TGCGCCAGCAGTCATAACGTACAGGATAGCAATCAGCCCCAGCATTTT.

This clone came up a few times. Other nucleotide sequences in the sample specify the same CDR3. The chain links TRBV6-5 to TRBJ2-7; D is possibly TRBD1 (6 bases). The CDR3 covers 14 residues. Germline V lookup: CDR1 MNHEY, CDR2 SVGAGI. V lost 0 bases, J lost 0 bases, and 6 bases lay in between. The DNA of the CDR3 is TGTGCCAGCAGTTACTCGGACAGCTCCTACGAGCAGTACTTC. Its translation is CASSYSDSSYEQYF.

This chain connects TRBV4-3 to TRBJ2-2; 9 nucleotides line up with TRBD2. Germline lookup yields CDR1 LGHNA and CDR2 YSLEER. The CDR3 sequence is 17 residues long. Trimming removed 0 bases from V and 5 bases from J; junction bases left unmatched: 7. The CDR3 DNA is TGCGCCAGCAGCCAAGATATAGCGGGAGAGAGGACCGGGGAGCTGTTTTTT. It specifies CASSQDIAGERTGELFF.

The chain joins TRBV11-2 to TRBJ2-4; TRBD1 matches 10 bases. The CDR3 is made up of 12 amino acids. The germline gives CDR1 SGHAT, CDR2 FQNNGV. V lost 5 bases to trimming and J lost 8 bases; unmatched junction nucleotides: 0. The CDR3 coding sequence is TGTGCCAGCAGCGACAGGGGGCACATTCAGTACTTC. Residues: CASSDRGHIQYF.

J is TRBJ1-3 and V is TRBV25-1, with 8 bases lining up with TRBD1. The ends lost 3 bases at V and 3 bases at J; junction bases unmatched: 4. From germline, CDR1 is MGHDK and CDR2 SYGVNS. The CDR3 sequence is 15 residues long. CDR3 nucleotides: TGTGCCAGCAGTGACGCAGGGGGCTTTGGAAACACCATATATTTT. Protein product: CASSDAGGFGNTIYF. Full variable domain (remainder filled in from reference TRBV25-1 and TRBJ1-3): EADIYQTPRYLVIGTGKKITLECSQTMGHDKMYWYQQDPGMELHLIHYSYGVNSTEKGDLSSESTVSRIRTEHFPLTLESARPSHTSQYLCASSDAGGFGNTIYFGEGSWLTVV.

The rearrangement joins TRBV11-2 to TRBJ2-5; D could derive from TRBD1 or TRBD2 (5 bases each). The CDR3 sequence is 14 residues long. With 3 bases removed from V and 3 bases from J, the gap between germline ends came to 11 bases. The V gene's germline CDR1 is SGHAT and CDR2 FQNNGV. CDR3 nucleotide sequence: TGTGCCAGCAGCTTGATCGGGACCAAAGAGACCCAGTACTTC. Amino acid sequence: CASSLIGTKETQYF.